Each of the 17 T cell receptor beta chains below was sequenced from the same sample in a study of T cells in Graves' hyperthyroidism and ophthalmopathy. Amplified TCR beta CDR3 regions came from RNA transcripts. Initially, a first-round RT-PCR of the TCR CDR3 employed the HTBI primer set. TCRdb re-analysed the multiplex PCR reads in MiXCR, keeping a single row per CDR3 protein. The sample contains around 600,000 distinct CDR3 sequences, 14% of which appear only once. Sequencing input: blood. All receptors derive from a woman aged 45-59 years with Graves' ophthalmopathy.

The V gene is TRBV20-1, the J gene TRBJ2-1; D may be TRBD2 (5 bases). CDR1 is DFQATT, CDR2 SNEGSKA, per germline (reference sequence). This CDR3 contains 11 residues. Trimming cost V 6 bases and J 10 bases, with 13 bases left between them. This CDR3 is CSARSGPEQFF. The CDR3 bases are TGCAGTGCAAGGAGCGGTCCGGAGCAGTTCTTC.

The genes are TRBV20-1 and TRBJ2-2; 9 nucleotides align to TRBD2. With 5 bases clipped from V and 5 bases from J, the junction kept 6 bases outside the gene matches. The germline V gene has CDR1 DFQATT and CDR2 SNEGSKA (reference sequence). CDR3 length equals 14 residues. The CDR3 DNA reads as TGCAGTGCTGCGGGAGGGCCGAGTACCGGGGAGCTGTTTTTT. Its translation: CSAAGGPSTGELFF.

Concerning this clonotype: This may stem from a read error, because a much larger clone lies one nucleotide away. The gene calls are TRBV30 and TRBJ1-5; 7 bases map to TRBD1. Looked up from germline, CDR1 is GTSNPN and CDR2 is SVGIG (reference sequence). There are 13 residues in the CDR3. The CDR3 here is CAWSRGGNQPEHF. The CDR3 DNA sequence: TGTGCCTGGTCCCGAGGGGGCAATCAGCCCGAGCATTTT.

V is TRBV14 and J is TRBJ2-1; 9 bases fit TRBD2. After removal of 4 bases from V and 13 bases from J, the junction contained 8 bases not matched to a gene. The CDR3 runs 13 residues. In germline, CDR1 is SGHDN, CDR2 FVKESK. The CDR3: CASSPTTGTSQFF. CDR3 in DNA: TGTGCCAGCAGCCCAACTACCGGGACTAGCCAGTTCTTC.

The chain has TRBV18 and TRBJ2-1; 13 nucleotides agree with TRBD2. The germline V gene encodes CDR1 KGHSH and CDR2 LQKENI. The CDR3 extends over 14 amino acids. V was clipped by 2 bases and J by 12 bases; unmatched bases: 4. CDR3: CASSPETSGRSQFF. DNA of the CDR3: TGTGCCAGCTCACCAGAGACTAGCGGGAGGTCGCAGTTCTTC. The full variable domain, rest sourced from reference TRBV18 and TRBJ2-1, is NAGVMQNPRHLVRRRGQEARLRCSPMKGHSHVYWYRQLPEEGLKFMVYLQKENIIDESGMPKERFSAEFPKEGPSILRIQQVVRGDSAAYFCASSPETSGRSQFFGPGTRLTVL.

In its sample, this clonotype was seen many times. V usage is TRBV6-1 and J usage is TRBJ1-2; D is possibly TRBD1 (6 bases). Per the germline V gene, CDR1 is MNHNS and CDR2 is SASEGT. Trimming cost V 4 bases and J 5 bases, with 17 bases left between them. The CDR3 runs 15 residues. The CDR3, as DNA: TGTGCCAGCAGTGTACAGGGAGTTAGTGATTATGGCTACACCTTC. As protein: CASSVQGVSDYGYTF.

This clonotype has at least ten counts. V gene TRBV29-1 combines with J gene TRBJ1-1; no clear D gene. V lost 2 bases and J lost 1, with 8 bases in between. The CDR3 contains 13 residues. Looked up from germline, CDR1 is SQVTM and CDR2 is ANQGSEA. The CDR3 nucleotides read TGCAGCGTTGAACCCAGGTCGAACACTGAAGCTTTCTTT. It encodes CSVEPRSNTEAFF. Based on the CDR3 plus reference TRBV29-1 and TRBJ1-1, the full variable domain is SAVISQKPSRDICQRGTSLTIQCQVDSQVTMMFWYRQQPGQSLTLIATANQGSEATYESGFVIDKFPISRPNLTFSTLTVSNMSPEDSSIYLCSVEPRSNTEAFFGQGTRLTVV.

This clonotype was observed many times. The V call is TRBV3-1, the J call TRBJ2-3, with 10 positions matching TRBD2. Germline lookup yields CDR1 LGHDT and CDR2 YNNKEL (reference sequence). V was pared by 1 base and J by 1 base, with 2 bases of the junction left unmatched. This CDR3 is 16 amino acids long. CDR3 nucleotide sequence: TGTGCCAGCAGCCAAGGAGCGGGAGGGCGCACAGATACGCAGTATTTT. Amino acids: CASSQGAGGRTDTQYF.

In this sample, this clonotype turned up a few times. J is TRBJ1-1 and V is TRBV6-2 or TRBV6-3; maybe TRBD1 (6 bases). The V gene lost 0 bases and the J gene lost 4 bases, with 18 bases spanning the gap. The CDR3 length is 17 residues. Germline V CDR1 and CDR2: MNHEY, SVGEGT. CDR3 sequence: CASSYSRHGQGTTEAFF. The DNA of the CDR3 is TGTGCCAGCAGTTACTCGAGGCACGGGCAGGGGACCACTGAAGCTTTCTTT.

This clonotype was recorded at least ten times. This chain joins TRBV7-2 and TRBJ1-1; tentative D call: TRBD1 (6 bases). V gave up 4 bases and J gave up 3 bases, with 15 bases separating them. CDR3 length: 15 amino acids. The V gene's germline CDR1 is SGHTA and CDR2 FQGNSA. DNA of the CDR3: TGTGCCAGCAGCTATCCGGGGGCGCCGGACACTGAAGCTTTCTTT. Encoded protein: CASSYPGAPDTEAFF.

The sample holds many counts of this clonotype. The J gene is TRBJ2-3, the V gene TRBV3-1; weak D call: TRBD1 (5 bases). CDR1 LGHDT and CDR2 YNNKEL come from the germline V gene (reference sequence). CDR3 size: 12 residues. The V end lost 6 bases, the J end lost 5 bases, and 9 bases lay between the germline ends. CDR3: CASRSTGDTQYF. The CDR3 DNA sequence: TGTGCCAGCAGAAGCACAGGAGATACGCAGTATTTT.

This chain's CDR3 is CASSIYGGQTYSGNTIYF. The CDR3 DNA is TGTGCCAGTAGTATATATGGGGGACAAACGTACTCTGGAAACACCATATATTTT. The chain carries TRBV19 and TRBJ1-3; D possibly corresponds to TRBD1 (6 bases). V lost 2 bases, J lost 0 bases, and 17 bases lay in between. The CDR3 runs to 18 residues. CDR1 and CDR2 from the germline V gene are LNHDA and SQIVND (reference sequence).

This clonotype was picked up many times. This chain uses TRBV7-8 with TRBJ2-7; 11 bases are a match to TRBD1. The CDR3 contains 18 residues. Germline V gene data show CDR1 as SGHVS and CDR2 as FQNEAQ. V shed 5 bases and J 5 bases; nucleotides not matched to a gene: 17. CDR3 DNA: TGTGCCAGCAGCCCTAGAGGAATCCCCCGGGACAGGGGGGACGAGCAGTACTTC. Protein: CASSPRGIPRDRGDEQYF.

At least ten counts were recorded for this clonotype. The chain uses TRBV2 and TRBJ1-4; 11 bases map to TRBD1. The junction had 3 bases not matched to a gene; V was cut back by 6 bases and J by 0 bases. Looked up from germline, CDR1 is SNHLY and CDR2 is FYNNEI. The CDR3 has 16 amino acids. For the CDR3, the DNA is TGTGCCAGCAGCGGACAGGGGGCGGCAACTAATGAAAAACTGTTTTTT. Translated, it gives CASSGQGAATNEKLFF.

On this clonotype itself: This sequence may be a read error, since a much larger clone differs from it by one base. The CDR3 does not close with the conserved phenylalanine or tryptophan, likely indicating a read error. This rearrangement joins TRBV5-1 to TRBJ1-1; D uncertain. Trimming took off 0 bases at V and 5 bases at J, with 17 bases between the two ends. Germline-derived CDR1 and CDR2 are SGHRS and YFSETQ. The CDR3 extends over 16 amino acids. CDR3 in amino acids: CASSLGDGRSATEAFL. The CDR3 DNA is TGCGCCAGCAGCTTGGGGGATGGGAGGTCAGCTACTGAAGCTTTCCTT.

A few counts support this clonotype. The chain employs TRBV11-1 and TRBJ1-2, with no clear D. V lost 0 bases and J 4 bases, leaving 12 bases between the germline ends. CDR1 and CDR2 (germline): SGHAT, FQDESV (reference sequence). The length of the CDR3 is 15 residues. CDR3 amino acids: CASSLASSGSYGYTF. CDR3 DNA: TGTGCCAGCAGCTTAGCTTCCTCGGGGAGCTATGGCTACACCTTC.

The chain carries TRBV6-1 and TRBJ2-7; TRBD1 is a possible D gene (6 bases). V was pared by 5 bases and J by 3 bases, with 11 bases between. The CDR3 has 13 residues. CDR1 is MNHNS and CDR2 is SASEGT in the germline V gene. The CDR3 DNA reads as TGTGCCAGCAGTAAACGGGACATCTACGAGCAGTACTTC. Translation: CASSKRDIYEQYF.